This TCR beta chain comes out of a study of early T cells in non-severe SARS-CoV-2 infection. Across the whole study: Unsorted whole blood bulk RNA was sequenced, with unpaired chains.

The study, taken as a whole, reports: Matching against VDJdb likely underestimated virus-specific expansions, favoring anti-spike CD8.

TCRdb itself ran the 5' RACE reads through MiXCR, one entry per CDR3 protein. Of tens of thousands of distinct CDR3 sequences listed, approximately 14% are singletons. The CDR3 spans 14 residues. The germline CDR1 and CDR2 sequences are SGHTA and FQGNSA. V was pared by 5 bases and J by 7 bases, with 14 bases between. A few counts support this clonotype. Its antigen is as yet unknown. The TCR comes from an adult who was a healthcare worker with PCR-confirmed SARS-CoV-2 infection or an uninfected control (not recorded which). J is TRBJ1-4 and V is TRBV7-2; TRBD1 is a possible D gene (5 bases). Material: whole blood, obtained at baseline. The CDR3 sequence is CASSPTALTEKLFF. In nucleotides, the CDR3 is TGTGCCAGCAGCCCGACAGCGTTAACTGAAAAACTGTTTTTT.